The 9 T cell receptor beta chains below were found in one sample sequenced in a study of control samples from healthy donors and cancer patients. Clones were sequenced by immunoSEQ multiplex PCR, and TCRdb holds only the in-frame ones, with some missing. The data show 100,000 to 150,000 clones, roughly 90% seen once. Sequenced: blood. All receptors derive from a man between 18 and 35 years old in good health.

The chain uses TRBV7-2 and TRBJ2-7; unclear D gene. V shed 1 base and J shed 0 bases, with 10 bases lying between them. CDR1 is SGHTA and CDR2 is FQGNSA in the germline V gene. The CDR3 sequence is 15 residues long. The CDR3 bases are TGTGCCAGCAGCTTAGGGGTTCCGAGCTCCTACGAGCAGTACGTC. It specifies CASSLGVPSSYEQYV.

This sequence joins TRBV18 and TRBJ2-1; D unresolved. The CDR3 spans 16 residues. Germline values: CDR1 KGHSH, CDR2 LQKENI. Trimming left V 0 bases short and J 0 bases short, with 9 bases between. CDR3 bases: TGTGCCAGCTCACCACCGAGCCACAGCTCCTACAATGAGCAGTTCTTC. It encodes CASSPPSHSSYNEQFF.

The V and J genes are TRBV7-9 and TRBJ2-7; tentatively, D is TRBD2 (6 bases). The CDR3 sequence is 14 residues long. V shed 0 bases and J shed 6 bases, with 12 bases lying between them. Germline-derived CDR1 and CDR2 are SEHNR and FQNEAQ (reference sequence). In DNA, the CDR3 is TGTGCCAGCAGCTTAGCAACGTGGGGGGTCGAGCAGTACTTC. Amino acid sequence: CASSLATWGVEQYF.

This sequence joins TRBV29-1 and TRBJ1-1; 7 bases match TRBD1. The V and J ends lost 4 bases and 4 bases, in that order; junction bases with no gene match: 3. The CDR3 has 12 amino acids. CDR1 is SQVTM, CDR2 ANQGSEA, per germline. The CDR3 loop is CSVVEGATEAFF. DNA for the CDR3: TGCAGCGTTGTTGAGGGGGCCACTGAAGCTTTCTTT.

The chain joins TRBV5-6 to TRBJ2-3, with D possibly matching TRBD2 (6 bases). The CDR3 has 17 amino acids. V was shortened by 0 bases and J by 4 bases, with 18 bases between the two germline ends. CDR1 and CDR2 (germline): SGHDT, YYEEEE. The DNA of the CDR3 is TGTGCCAGCAGCTTGGTCGTATTTGGCGGGGAATCAGATACGCAGTATTTT. It encodes CASSLVVFGGESDTQYF. The whole variable domain, remainder taken from reference TRBV5-6 and TRBJ2-3, is DAGVTQSPTHLIKTRGQQVTLRCSPKSGHDTVSWYQQALGQGPQFIFQYYEEEERQRGNFPDRFSGHQFPNYSSELNVNALLLGDSALYLCASSLVVFGGESDTQYFGPGTRLTVL.

This clone was detected a few times. V and J are TRBV7-9 and TRBJ2-6; D tentatively reads TRBD1 or TRBD2 (5 bases each). The CDR3 contains 18 residues. CDR1 is SEHNR and CDR2 is FQNEAQ in the germline V gene (reference sequence). V was clipped by 5 bases and J by 2 bases, with 19 bases between them. As DNA, the CDR3 is TGTGCCAGCAGCGATAGAGGGGCAGGGAAGCCTGGGGCCAACGTCCTGACTTTC. This sequence encodes CASSDRGAGKPGANVLTF.

The chain links TRBV5-5 to TRBJ1-3; tentative D call: TRBD1 (6 bases). Germline values: CDR1 SGHKS, CDR2 YYEKEE (reference sequence). The CDR3 is 14 amino acids. Trimming took 4 bases from V and 4 from J, leaving 12 bases between them. CDR3 nucleotide sequence: TGTGCCAGCAGCGCGGGGACACCGGGAAACACCATATATTTT. It codes for CASSAGTPGNTIYF.

The chain recombines TRBV28 with TRBJ1-1; D not certain. The germline CDR1 and CDR2 sequences are MDHEN and SYDVKM. The CDR3 has 18 residues. Trimming took off 2 bases at V and 5 bases at J, with 24 bases between the two ends. For the CDR3, the DNA is TGTGCCAGCAGTTTAGTCCCCTTTACAGAGAATGAGGGAACTGAAGCTTTCTTT. Translated, it gives CASSLVPFTENEGTEAFF.

CDR3 DNA: TGCAGCGTTTTACCACAGGGGCCCGGGGACACTGAAGCTTTCTTT. Protein sequence: CSVLPQGPGDTEAFF. V and J are TRBV29-1 and TRBJ1-1; 7 bases are shared with TRBD1. From germline, CDR1 is SQVTM and CDR2 ANQGSEA. Unmatched junction bases numbered 12, after V lost 5 bases and J lost 3 bases. CDR3 length equals 15 residues.